This T cell receptor (beta chain) was observed in a study of cytomegalovirus exposure and HLA in healthy donors. Study results and caveats: Among the CMV-associated chains, three were confirmed in vitro as specific for CMV antigens.

Germline values: CDR1 LNHDA, CDR2 SQIVND (reference sequence). V gave up 6 bases and J gave up 3 bases; unmatched junction bases: 14. The CDR3 has 17 residues. Method: immunoSEQ multiplex PCR; TCRdb's copy keeps in-frame clones and lacks some. The data hold about 110,000 clones, with 90% to 97% observed a single time. As concerns this clone: Its antigen is unknown.

This TCR was sampled from a woman aged 18-35 years in good health and CMV-seronegative. The sequenced sample was PBMCs. J is TRBJ1-1 and V is TRBV19; 9 bases are a match to TRBD1. CDR3 DNA sequence: TGTGCCAGTAGCCCAATAGCGGGACAGGGTAAGGACACTGAAGCTTTCTTT. Translation: CASSPIAGQGKDTEAFF.